This paragraph covers one TCR beta chain sequence. V was trimmed by 3 bases and J by 5 bases, leaving 17 bases between them. This CDR3 contains 15 residues. CDR1 SQVTM and CDR2 ANQGSEA come from the germline V gene. The record originates from a study of long-term antiretroviral therapy in people with HIV. The libraries were made with immunoSEQ v3.0 at survey level. This table comes from immunoSEQ multiplex PCR, and its TCRdb copy is limited to in-frame clones, with some not included. This sample has 20,000 to 25,000 clones, with 87% found just once. This TCR came from a woman aged 45-65 years with HIV. The chain carries TRBV29-1 and TRBJ2-1, with D maybe TRBD2 (6 bases). Sequences were derived from unsorted PBMCs, sampled 2.6 years after starting antiretroviral therapy. Written as DNA, the CDR3 is TGCAGCGTTGACAAGGTGCCGGGACTCAACAATGAGCAGTTCTTC. Amino acids: CSVDKVPGLNNEQFF.